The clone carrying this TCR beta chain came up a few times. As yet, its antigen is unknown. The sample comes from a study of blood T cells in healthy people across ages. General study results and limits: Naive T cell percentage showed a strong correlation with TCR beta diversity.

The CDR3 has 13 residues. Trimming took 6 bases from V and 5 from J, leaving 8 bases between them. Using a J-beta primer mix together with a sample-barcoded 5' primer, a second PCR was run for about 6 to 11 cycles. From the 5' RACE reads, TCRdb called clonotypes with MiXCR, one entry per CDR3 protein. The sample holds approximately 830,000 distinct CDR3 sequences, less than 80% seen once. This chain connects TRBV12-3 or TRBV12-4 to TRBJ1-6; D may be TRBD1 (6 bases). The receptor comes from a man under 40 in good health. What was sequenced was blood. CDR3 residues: CASSRQDNSPLHF. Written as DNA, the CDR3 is TGTGCCAGCAGCCGACAGGATAATTCACCCCTCCACTTT.